What follows are 19 T cell receptor beta chains derived from one specimen sequenced in a study of blood T cells in healthy people across ages (dated by TCRdb to between 2015 and 2017). Library creation used 5' RACE. Sequencing was carried out with an Illumina HiSeq 2500. The second PCR ran for about 7 to 11 cycles and used a J-beta primer mix along with a sample-barcoded 5' primer. The public reads were reprocessed in TCRdb via fastp at Q25 and MiXCR, keeping in-frame beta chains. Rows are unified per CDR3 protein, each entry keeping the most common DNA and genes. The sample table holds about 1,800,000 distinct CDR3 sequences, of which 28% were seen once. 7.7% of the sample is held by the ten biggest clonotypes. Sequencing was done on a sample of blood. The receptors derive from a woman between 25 and 40 years old in good health.

The chain carries TRBV2 and TRBJ2-1; D may correspond to TRBD1 or TRBD2 (6 bases each). The V and J ends lost 3 bases and 15 bases respectively, with 15 bases between them. This CDR3 has 12 residues. Germline loops: CDR1 SNHLY, CDR2 FYNNEI. CDR3 DNA sequence: TGTGCCAGCAGTGAGAGGGGGGACATAGGGTTCTTC. It encodes CASSERGDIGFF.

As for this clonotype: The junction departs from the called germline gene at one end, perhaps through a read error. V usage is TRBV20-1 and J usage is TRBJ1-1; D might be TRBD1 (5 bases). Germline V gene data show CDR1 as DFQATT and CDR2 as SNEGSKA (reference sequence). This CDR3 spans 13 amino acids. CDR3 sequence (DNA): TGCAGTGCCCGGGGGGGGTTGGACACTGAAGTTTTCTTT. This gives the protein CSARGGLDTEVFF.

The chain employs TRBV19 and TRBJ2-1, with 12 nucleotides matching TRBD1. J lost 6 bases, V lost 10 bases, and 7 bases had no gene match. From germline, CDR1 is LNHDA and CDR2 SQIVND (reference sequence). The CDR3 contains 14 residues. The CDR3 loop is CATLRDRGPNEQFF. The CDR3, as DNA: TGTGCCACCCTCCGGGACAGGGGGCCCAATGAGCAGTTCTTC.

Points on this clonotype: With a much larger clone just one base away, this may be a read error. The CDR3 DNA is TGTGCCAGCAGCTGCGGGACAGAGAACACTGAAGCTTTCTTT. Amino acid sequence: CASSCGTENTEAFF. The gene calls are TRBV7-2 and TRBJ1-1, with 7 nucleotides matching TRBD1. Germline V gene lookup returns CDR1 SGHTA and CDR2 FQGNSA. The CDR3 is 14 amino acids. Trimming at V came to 4 bases and at J to 1 base, leaving 3 bases not matched to a gene. The full variable domain, rest sourced from reference TRBV7-2 and TRBJ1-1, is GAGVSQSPSNKVTEKGKDVELRCDPISGHTALYWYRQSLGQGLEFLIYFQGNSAPDKSGLPSDRFSAERTGGSVSTLTIQRTQQEDSAVYLCASSCGTENTEAFFGQGTRLTVV.

V usage is TRBV7-9 and J usage is TRBJ2-1; D assignment may be TRBD1 or TRBD2 (5 bases each). V was clipped by 6 bases and J by 4 bases, with 13 bases between them. This CDR3 is built from 14 residues. The germline gives CDR1 SEHNR, CDR2 FQNEAQ (reference sequence). The CDR3 protein is CASRNGTVYNEQFF. The CDR3 nucleotides are TGTGCCAGCAGGAACGGGACGGTATACAATGAGCAGTTCTTC.

J is TRBJ2-5 and V is TRBV29-1, with 8 nucleotides matching TRBD1. Losses at the gene ends were 4 bases for V and 5 bases for J; bases not matched to a gene: 6. Germline CDR1 SQVTM, CDR2 ANQGSEA. The CDR3 loop spans 13 amino acids. CDR3 DNA: TGCAGCGTTGTGACAGGGGTCAGGGAGACCCAGTACTTC. Its translation is CSVVTGVRETQYF.

This chain joins TRBV24-1 and TRBJ2-5, with TRBD2 matching over 8 bases. CDR3 length equals 15 residues. Germline V CDR1 and CDR2: KGHDR, SFDVKD. V trimming: 4 bases; J trimming: 2 bases; junction bases outside the gene matches: 5. As DNA, the CDR3 is TGTGCCACCAGTGACCCCGTAGCGGGGCAAGAGACCCAGTACTTC. Its translation: CATSDPVAGQETQYF.

The chain couples TRBV19 to TRBJ1-5; D uncertain. CDR1 and CDR2 from the germline V gene are LNHDA and SQIVND (reference sequence). This CDR3 region has 12 residues. V was pared by 9 bases and J by 4 bases, with 10 bases between. Here the CDR3 reads CARFSQNQPQHF. CDR3 nucleotide sequence: TGTGCCAGATTCTCCCAAAATCAGCCCCAGCATTTT.

This clonotype was seen at least ten times. The chain joins TRBV6-5 to TRBJ2-7; 11 bases map to TRBD2. This CDR3 is built from 16 residues. From germline, CDR1 is MNHEY and CDR2 SVGAGI. With V trimmed by 6 bases and J by 2 bases, 9 bases remained unmatched. The CDR3 DNA is TGTGCCAGCAGACCCGGGGTAGCGGGAGGGACCTACGAGCAGTACTTC. Translation gives CASRPGVAGGTYEQYF.

A remark on this clonotype: Sequence at one end of the junction differs from germline and may be a read error. V gene TRBV5-4 combines with J gene TRBJ2-6; 8 nucleotides agree with TRBD2. The germline gives CDR1 SGHNT, CDR2 YYREEE (reference sequence). The CDR3 has 19 amino acids. The CDR3 coding sequence is TGTGCCTGCAGCCCGGGAGGGGGACCCGAGTTTCTGGGGGCCAACGTCCTGACTTTC. As protein: CACSPGGGPEFLGANVLTF.

The gene calls are TRBV20-1 and TRBJ2-7; 7 nucleotides line up with TRBD1. Trimming at V came to 1 base and at J to 1 base, leaving 7 bases not matched to a gene. This CDR3 contains 15 residues. Germline V gene sequence: CDR1 DFQATT, CDR2 SNEGSKA (reference sequence). The CDR3 coding sequence is TGCAGTGCTAGAGCCACAGGGGCCAGTTCCTACGAGCAGTACTTC. It translates to CSARATGASSYEQYF.

The V call is TRBV4-3, the J call TRBJ1-5; D is uncertain. Trimming stripped 0 bases from V and 5 bases from J, with 14 bases between. Germline CDR1 is LGHNA and CDR2 is YSLEER. The length of the CDR3 is 16 residues. CDR3 coding DNA: TGCGCCAGCAGCCAAGAGAGGCTTGCCCCAGATCAGCCCCAGCATTTT. The encoded protein is CASSQERLAPDQPQHF.

The rearrangement joins TRBV3-1 to TRBJ2-1, with D perhaps being TRBD1 or TRBD2 (5 bases each). This CDR3 is built from 17 residues. Germline-derived CDR1 and CDR2 are LGHDT and YNNKEL (reference sequence). The V end lost 3 bases, the J end lost 8 bases, and 23 bases lay between the germline ends. Written as DNA, the CDR3 is TGTGCCAGCAGCCAGAACCTGGGACCTGGGCGCGGCTATGAGCAGTTCTTC. This sequence encodes CASSQNLGPGRGYEQFF.

V usage is TRBV28 and J usage is TRBJ2-2; D gene ambiguous. This CDR3 has 15 amino acids. V was shortened by 2 bases and J by 4 bases, with 11 bases between the two germline ends. Germline-derived CDR1 and CDR2 are MDHEN and SYDVKM. The CDR3 sequence is CASSLGIAATGELFF. CDR3 nucleotides: TGTGCCAGCAGTTTAGGGATAGCTGCCACCGGGGAGCTGTTTTTT.

This clonotype was seen repeatedly, ten times or more. J is TRBJ2-7 and V is TRBV5-1, with 8 bases aligning to TRBD2. The V gene's germline CDR1 is SGHRS and CDR2 YFSETQ. The J segment lost 1 base and the V segment lost 1 base, leaving 4 bases of the junction unmatched. The CDR3 spans 15 residues. The CDR3 region has the DNA TGCGCCAGCAGCTTGTTCGGGGGGGAGTCCTACGAGCAGTACTTC. Protein: CASSLFGGESYEQYF.

This chain joins TRBV3-1 and TRBJ2-1, with 11 positions matching TRBD1. This CDR3 is built from 16 residues. Germline CDR1 and CDR2: LGHDT and YNNKEL (reference sequence). The junction had 6 bases not matched to a gene; V was cut back by 0 bases and J by 8 bases. CDR3 nucleotide sequence: TGTGCCAGCAGCCAAGATTGGACAGGGGGCATAGATGAGCAGTTCTTC. Its protein product is CASSQDWTGGIDEQFF.

This clonotype was seen a few times. One end of the junction does not line up with germline, which may come from a read error. The CDR3 sequence: CAGRDSDSHQETQYF. Here the CDR3 DNA reads TGTGCTGGGCGGGACAGCGATTCTCACCAGGAGACCCAGTACTTC. The chain employs TRBV28 and TRBJ2-5; D may be TRBD1 (7 bases). Germline V lookup: CDR1 MDHEN, CDR2 SYDVKM. The CDR3 covers 15 residues.

The CDR3 region is CAISALGELFF. CDR3 bases: TGTGCCATCAGTGCTCTGGGGGAGCTGTTTTTT. The chain carries TRBV10-3 and TRBJ2-2; no reliable D call. V was pared by 4 bases and J by 8 bases, with 5 bases between. The CDR3 is 11 amino acids. Germline CDR1 ENHRY, CDR2 SYGVKD.

V is TRBV7-9 and J is TRBJ1-1; D gene uncertain. Trimming took 3 bases from V and 7 from J, leaving 9 bases between them. This CDR3 contains 12 residues. Germline CDR1 and CDR2: SEHNR and FQNEAQ (reference sequence). CDR3: CASSFGGSEAFF. The CDR3 region has the DNA TGTGCCAGCAGCTTCGGAGGAAGTGAAGCTTTCTTT. Together with reference TRBV7-9 and TRBJ1-1, the CDR3 gives the full variable domain: DTGVSQNPRHKITKRGQNVTFRCDPISEHNRLYWYRQTLGQGPEFLTYFQNEAQLEKSRLLSDRFSAERPKGSFSTLEIQRTEQGDSAMYLCASSFGGSEAFFGQGTRLTVV.